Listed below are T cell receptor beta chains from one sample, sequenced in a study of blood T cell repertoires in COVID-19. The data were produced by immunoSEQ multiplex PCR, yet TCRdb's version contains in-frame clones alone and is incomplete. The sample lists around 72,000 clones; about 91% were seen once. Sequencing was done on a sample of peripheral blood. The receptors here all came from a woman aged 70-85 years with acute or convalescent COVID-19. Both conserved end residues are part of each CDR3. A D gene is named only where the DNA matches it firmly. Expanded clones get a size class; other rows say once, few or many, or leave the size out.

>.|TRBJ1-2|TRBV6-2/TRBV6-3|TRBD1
CASSSLRDRGYGYTF
TGTGCCAGCAGTAGCCTCCGGGACAGGGGCTATGGCTACACCTTC
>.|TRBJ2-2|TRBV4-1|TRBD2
CASSQAQGLAENTGELFF
TGCGCCAGCAGCCAAGCGCAGGGACTAGCGGAAAACACCGGGGAGCTGTTTTTT
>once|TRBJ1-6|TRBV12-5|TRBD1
CASGFGQGNSPLHF
TGTGCTAGTGGTTTCGGACAGGGGAACTCACCCCTCCACTTT
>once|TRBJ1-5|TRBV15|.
CATSLPVGLNSNQPQHF
TGTGCCACCAGTCTACCAGTGGGACTTAATAGCAATCAGCCCCAGCATTTT
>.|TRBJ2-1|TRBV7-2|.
CASSLQGEVGNEQFF
TGTGCCAGCAGCTTACAGGGGGAGGTAGGCAATGAGCAGTTCTTC
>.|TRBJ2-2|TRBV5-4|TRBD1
CASSLGTGTTGELFF
TGTGCCAGCAGCTTGGGGACAGGTACAACCGGGGAGCTGTTTTTT
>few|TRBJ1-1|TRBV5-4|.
CASSFGGNTEAFF
TGTGCCAGCAGCTTCGGGGGGAACACTGAAGCTTTCTTT
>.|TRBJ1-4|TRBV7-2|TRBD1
CASSIQGARDEKLFF
TGTGCCAGCAGCATACAGGGGGCCAGGGATGAAAAACTGTTTTTT
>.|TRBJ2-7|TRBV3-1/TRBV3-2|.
CASSQDSEQYF
TGTGCCAGCAGCCAAGACAGCGAGCAGTACTTC
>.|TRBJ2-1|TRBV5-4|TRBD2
CASSPSRLAEDEQFF
TGTGCCAGCAGCCCCTCCAGGCTAGCGGAGGATGAGCAGTTCTTC
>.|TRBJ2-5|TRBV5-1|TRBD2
CASSSSGGRTETQYF
TGCGCCAGCAGCTCTTCTGGCGGGAGGACAGAGACCCAGTACTTC
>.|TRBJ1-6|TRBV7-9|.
CASSLGTGSSNSPLHF
TGTGCCAGCAGCCTCGGCACAGGTAGCTCAAATTCACCCCTCCACTTT
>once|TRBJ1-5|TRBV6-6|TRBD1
CASRPGQGRNQPQHF
TGTGCCAGCAGACCCGGACAGGGCCGGAATCAGCCCCAGCATTTT
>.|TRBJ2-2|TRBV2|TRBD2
CASSFPSGGSNGELFF
TGTGCCAGCAGTTTCCCTAGCGGGGGGTCGAACGGGGAGCTGTTTTTT
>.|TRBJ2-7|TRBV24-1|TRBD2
CATSGGLRGDEQYF
TGTGCCACCAGCGGAGGGTTACGGGGGGACGAGCAGTACTTC
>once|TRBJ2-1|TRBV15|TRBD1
CATSRTTLGQPSSYNEQFF
TGTGCCACCAGCAGAACTACACTGGGACAGCCCAGCTCCTACAATGAGCAGTTCTTC
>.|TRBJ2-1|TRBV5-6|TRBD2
CASSLGTKLNEQFF
TGTGCCAGCAGCCTCGGGACTAAACTAAATGAGCAGTTCTTC
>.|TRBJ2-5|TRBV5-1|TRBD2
CASSLGDSGSQETQYF
TGCGCCAGCAGTCTTGGGGATAGCGGGAGCCAAGAGACCCAGTACTTC
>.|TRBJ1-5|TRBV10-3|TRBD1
CAISERDREGQPQHF
TGTGCCATCAGTGAGCGGGACAGGGAAGGCCAGCCCCAGCATTTT
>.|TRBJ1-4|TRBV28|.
CASSLGGIGKLFF
TGTGCCAGCAGCCTTGGCGGAATAGGAAAACTGTTTTTT
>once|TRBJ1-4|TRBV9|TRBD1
CASSVGTGGNEKLFF
TGTGCCAGCAGCGTAGGGACAGGTGGTAATGAAAAACTGTTTTTT
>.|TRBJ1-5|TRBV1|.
CTSSQDFDQPQHF
TGCACCAGCAGCCAAGATTTCGATCAGCCCCAGCATTTT
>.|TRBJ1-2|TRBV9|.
CASSVEGEKYGYTF
TGTGCCAGCAGCGTAGAAGGGGAAAAATATGGCTACACCTTC
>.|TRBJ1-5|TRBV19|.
CASSIAGTWRSNQPQHF
TGTGCCAGTAGTATTGCGGGGACGTGGCGGAGCAATCAGCCCCAGCATTTT
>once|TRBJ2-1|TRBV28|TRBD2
CASRPGLAGYNEQFF
TGTGCCAGCAGACCGGGACTAGCGGGATACAATGAGCAGTTCTTC
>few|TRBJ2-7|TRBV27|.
CASAVDFLVNEQYF
TGTGCCAGTGCTGTAGACTTCCTGGTAAACGAGCAGTACTTC
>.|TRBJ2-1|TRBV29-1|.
CSVATSEQFF
TGCAGCGTTGCAACTAGCGAGCAGTTCTTC
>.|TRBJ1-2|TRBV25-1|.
CASSESYGYTF
TGTGCCAGCAGTGAATCATATGGCTACACCTTC
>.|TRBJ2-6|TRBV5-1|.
CASSGLSGANVLTF
TGCGCCAGCAGCGGGCTCTCTGGGGCCAACGTCCTGACTTTC
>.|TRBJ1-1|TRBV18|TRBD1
CASARTGTGQGSGANTEAFF
TGTGCCAGCGCCAGAACAGGAACAGGACAGGGGTCTGGGGCGAACACTGAAGCTTTCTTT
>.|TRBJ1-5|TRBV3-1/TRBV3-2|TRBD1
CASSPRTGDQPQHF
TGTGCCAGCAGCCCCCGGACAGGAGATCAGCCCCAGCATTTT
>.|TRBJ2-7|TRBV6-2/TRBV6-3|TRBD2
CASSSLAGGHEQYF
TGTGCCAGCAGTTCACTAGCGGGAGGGCACGAGCAGTACTTC
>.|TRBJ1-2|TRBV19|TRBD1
CASSFGAGTGNYGYTF
TGTGCCAGTAGTTTCGGAGCCGGGACAGGGAACTATGGCTACACCTTC
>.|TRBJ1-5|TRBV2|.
CASSERRDRNNQPQHF
TGTGCCAGCAGTGAAAGGAGAGACAGAAACAATCAGCCCCAGCATTTT
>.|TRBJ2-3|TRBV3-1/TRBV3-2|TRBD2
CASSPTSGSTDTQYF
TGTGCCAGCAGCCCCACTAGCGGGAGCACAGATACGCAGTATTTT
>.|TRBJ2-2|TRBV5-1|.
CASSFWAEHTGELFF
TGCGCCAGCAGCTTCTGGGCAGAGCACACCGGGGAGCTGTTTTTT
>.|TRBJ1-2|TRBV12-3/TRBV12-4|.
CASSPTSYGYTF
TGTGCCAGCAGTCCAACTTCCTATGGCTACACCTTC
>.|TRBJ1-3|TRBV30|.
CAWRQTVSSGNTIYF
TGTGCCTGGAGACAAACAGTGAGCTCTGGAAACACCATATATTTT
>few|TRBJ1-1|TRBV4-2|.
CASSQDGGMGTEAFF
TGTGCCAGCAGCCAAGATGGGGGGATGGGCACTGAAGCTTTCTTT
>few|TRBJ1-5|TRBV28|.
CASRKSSSNQPQHF
TGTGCCAGCAGGAAGAGTTCTAGCAATCAGCCCCAGCATTTT
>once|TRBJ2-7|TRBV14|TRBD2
CASSPSGRAIYEQYF
TGTGCCAGCAGCCCTAGCGGGAGAGCGATTTACGAGCAGTACTTC
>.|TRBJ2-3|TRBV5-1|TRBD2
CASSKWTSGTDTQYF
TGCGCCAGCAGCAAGTGGACTAGCGGGACAGATACGCAGTATTTT
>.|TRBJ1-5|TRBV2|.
CASSEAWAQPQHF
TGTGCCAGCAGTGAAGCTTGGGCTCAGCCCCAGCATTTT
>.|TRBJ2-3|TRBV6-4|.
CASSDSRRADTQYF
TGTGCCAGCAGTGACTCTCGGAGGGCAGATACGCAGTATTTT
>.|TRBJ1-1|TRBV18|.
CASSGGKGAAFF
TGTGCCAGCTCAGGAGGGAAAGGGGCGGCTTTCTTT
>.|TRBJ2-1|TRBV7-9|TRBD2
CASSLAEWTSGFYNEQFF
TGTGCCAGCAGCTTAGCGGAATGGACTAGCGGATTTTACAATGAGCAGTTCTTC
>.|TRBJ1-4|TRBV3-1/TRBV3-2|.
CASSQDPTAGGTNEKLFF
TGTGCCAGCAGCCAAGATCCGACGGCGGGGGGGACTAATGAAAAACTGTTTTTT
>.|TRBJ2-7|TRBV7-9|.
CASSRGLPGEQYF
TGTGCCAGCAGCCGAGGACTCCCTGGGGAGCAGTACTTC
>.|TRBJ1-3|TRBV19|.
CASNPTFGNTIYF
TGTGCCAGTAACCCTACTTTTGGAAACACCATATATTTT